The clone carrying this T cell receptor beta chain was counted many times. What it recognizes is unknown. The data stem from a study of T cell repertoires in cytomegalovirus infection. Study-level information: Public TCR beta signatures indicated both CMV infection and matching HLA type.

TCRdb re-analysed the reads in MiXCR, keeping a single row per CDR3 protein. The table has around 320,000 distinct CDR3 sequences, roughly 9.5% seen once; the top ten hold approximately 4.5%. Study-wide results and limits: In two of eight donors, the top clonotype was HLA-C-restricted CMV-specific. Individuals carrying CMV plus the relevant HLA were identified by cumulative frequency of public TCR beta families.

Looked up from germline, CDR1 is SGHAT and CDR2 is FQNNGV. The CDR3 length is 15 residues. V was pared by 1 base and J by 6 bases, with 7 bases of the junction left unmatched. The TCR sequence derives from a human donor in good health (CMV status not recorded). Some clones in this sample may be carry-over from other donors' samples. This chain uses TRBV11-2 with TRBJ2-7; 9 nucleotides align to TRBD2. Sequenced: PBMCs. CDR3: CASSLVAGGPSEQYF. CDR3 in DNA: TGTGCCAGCAGCTTAGTGGCGGGGGGGCCCTCCGAGCAGTACTTC.